The present T cell receptor beta chain was sequenced within a study of T cell responses to AZD1222 COVID-19 vaccine. General study results and limits: Repertoire samples came only from after the peak T cell response.

Germline-derived CDR1 and CDR2 are SNHLY and FYNNEI. Deletions cut 4 bases from V and 3 bases from J, with 16 bases between. This CDR3 is built from 16 residues. Libraries were prepared by immunoSEQ multiplex PCR; TCRdb keeps only in-frame clonotypes and omits some of them. Of 180,000 or so clones detected, around 88% appear once; the ten largest clones hold 7.7%. About this clone itself: No antigen is known for it.

The material was peripheral blood, obtained on day 0 of AZD1222 vaccination. This chain joins TRBV2 and TRBJ1-5; possible D gene TRBD1, 6 bases. The receptor was isolated from an adult in good health. The CDR3 DNA follows: TGTGCCAGCAGTGCAACCGGGACACGCTACAATCAGCCCCAGCATTTT. Translated: CASSATGTRYNQPQHF.